Listed here are 17 T cell receptor beta chains from one sample, sequenced in a study of human CD8 memory T cell subsets. It was UMI-labeled 5' RACE by which the TCR beta libraries were made. No DNA is given; TCRdb re-called the 5' RACE reads and lists each CDR3 protein once. This table holds roughly 5,400 distinct CDR3 sequences. The sample comprised CD8+ T cells from PBMCs. These receptors all come from a human donor in good health.

The chain uses TRBV27 and TRBJ2-5; TCRdb returns TRBD2, unconfirmable since there is no DNA. This CDR3 spans 13 amino acids. Germline assignment: CDR1 MNHEY and CDR2 SMNVEV (reference sequence). The CDR3 reads CASSEEGSETQYF.

Frequency places this clonotype as medium-sized (0.01 to 0.1%). V and J are TRBV29-1 and TRBJ2-1; TCRdb selects TRBD1, and the lack of DNA leaves this call unchecked. The CDR3 loop spans 12 amino acids. Germline CDR1 reads SQVTM; CDR2 reads ANQGSEA. The CDR3 sequence: CSVEGRVNEQFF.

V usage is TRBV5-6 and J usage is TRBJ2-3; without DNA, the TCRdb call of TRBD2 cannot be checked. The germline gives CDR1 SGHDT, CDR2 YYEEEE. This CDR3 comprises 15 residues. The CDR3 spells CASTRLAHSTDTQYF. Based on the CDR3 plus reference TRBV5-6 and TRBJ2-3, the full variable domain is DAGVTQSPTHLIKTRGQQVTLRCSPKSGHDTVSWYQQALGQGPQFIFQYYEEEERQRGNFPDRFSGHQFPNYSSELNVNALLLGDSALYLCASTRLAHSTDTQYFGPGTRLTVL.

By frequency, this clonotype is large (0.1 to 1%). The chain employs TRBV7-2 and TRBJ2-5. The germline gives CDR1 SGHTA, CDR2 FQGNSA. The CDR3 runs to 12 residues. The CDR3 here is CASSPMGETQYF.

The CDR3: CASSPSGEAGSQFF. The V and J genes are TRBV9 and TRBJ2-1; TCRdb's assignment of TRBD2 cannot be checked, as there is no DNA. Per the germline V gene, CDR1 is SGDLS and CDR2 is YYNGEE. The CDR3 spans 14 residues.

Frequency places this clonotype as medium-sized. This sequence joins TRBV9 and TRBJ2-1; absent DNA, TCRdb's TRBD1 call cannot be checked. The CDR3 is made up of 15 amino acids. Germline values: CDR1 SGDLS, CDR2 YYNGEE. The chain's CDR3 is CASSATGDGYNEQFF.

The V gene is TRBV6-5, the J gene TRBJ2-1. The CDR3 spans 16 residues. CDR1 and CDR2 (germline): MNHEY, SVGAGI. The CDR3 reads CASSYKVVYPYNEQFF.

The V gene is TRBV28, the J gene TRBJ1-2. Germline values: CDR1 MDHEN, CDR2 SYDVKM. The CDR3 contains 15 residues. The CDR3 here is CASSLLRTAVYGYTF.

V gene TRBV19 combines with J gene TRBJ2-3; the D call from TCRdb, TRBD1, cannot be confirmed without DNA. The CDR3 extends over 15 amino acids. CDR1 and CDR2 (germline): LNHDA, SQIVND (reference sequence). The CDR3 region is CASSMTGGVTDTQYF.

The gene calls are TRBV12-5 and TRBJ2-7. Germline CDR1 and CDR2: LGHNT and FRNRAP. The CDR3 is made up of 15 amino acids. Here the CDR3 reads CASGPSDGSFYEQYF.

Considering frequency, this clonotype is medium-sized (0.01 to 0.1%). This chain joins TRBV4-2 and TRBJ1-2; TCRdb selects TRBD1, and the lack of DNA leaves this call unchecked. CDR3 length: 13 residues. The germline gives CDR1 LGHNA, CDR2 YNFKEQ. The CDR3 loop is CASSHPPGGGYTF.

The V and J genes are TRBV20-1 and TRBJ2-1; the TCRdb call, TRBD1, lacks DNA for checking. The germline V gene has CDR1 DFQATT and CDR2 SNEGSKA (reference sequence). The length of the CDR3 is 14 residues. CDR3 amino acids: CSAKQGANYNEQFF.

This clonotype is medium-sized by frequency. The genes are TRBV28 and TRBJ1-1. Germline CDR1 reads MDHEN; CDR2 reads SYDVKM. This CDR3 has 11 residues. The CDR3 loop is CASSLLQEAFF.

V gene TRBV9 combines with J gene TRBJ2-7; TCRdb lists TRBD1, though no DNA is available to test this call. CDR1 SGDLS and CDR2 YYNGEE come from the germline V gene. The CDR3 loop spans 12 amino acids. The chain's CDR3 is CASSATRGEQYF.

V gene TRBV6-1 combines with J gene TRBJ2-1; the D call from TCRdb, TRBD2, cannot be confirmed without DNA. This CDR3 has 16 residues. Germline lookup yields CDR1 MNHNS and CDR2 SASEGT. The CDR3 is CASSDLAGGPNNEQFF.

This clonotype registers medium-sized by frequency. This rearrangement joins TRBV9 to TRBJ1-4. This CDR3 spans 14 amino acids. Looked up from germline, CDR1 is SGDLS and CDR2 is YYNGEE. The CDR3 sequence: CASSSGSTNEKLFF. The full variable domain, its missing parts supplied by reference TRBV9 and TRBJ1-4, is DSGVTQTPKHLITATGQRVTLRCSPRSGDLSVYWYQQSLDQGLQFLIQYYNGEERAKGNILERFSAQQFPDLHSELNLSSLELGDSALYFCASSSGSTNEKLFFGSGTQLSVL.

The chain is built from TRBV7-9 and TRBJ2-5; TCRdb's assignment of TRBD2 cannot be checked, as there is no DNA. The V gene's germline CDR1 is SEHNR and CDR2 FQNEAQ (reference sequence). This CDR3 spans 14 amino acids. CDR3 loop: CASSLGTLQETQYF.